This T cell receptor (beta chain) was sequenced for a study of T cells after yellow fever vaccination. TCRdb analysed the 5' RACE reads with MiXCR anew, one entry per CDR3 protein. The sample includes some 500,000 distinct CDR3 sequences, 13% of them seen just once. Trimming shortened V by 2 bases and J by 4 bases, and 18 bases separated the two germline ends. Germline CDR1 reads SGHRS; CDR2 reads YFSETQ. The CDR3 spans 16 residues. The V gene is TRBV5-1, the J gene TRBJ2-5; D is perhaps TRBD2 (6 bases). The receptor's source is a man aged 30 to 45 who received the YFV17D yellow fever vaccine. This specimen was PBMCs, taken on the day of the yellow fever booster vaccination. In DNA form, the CDR3 reads TGCGCCAGCAGCTTCTTACTAGCAGGAGGAGCAGAGACCCAGTACTTC. Translated: CASSFLLAGGAETQYF.